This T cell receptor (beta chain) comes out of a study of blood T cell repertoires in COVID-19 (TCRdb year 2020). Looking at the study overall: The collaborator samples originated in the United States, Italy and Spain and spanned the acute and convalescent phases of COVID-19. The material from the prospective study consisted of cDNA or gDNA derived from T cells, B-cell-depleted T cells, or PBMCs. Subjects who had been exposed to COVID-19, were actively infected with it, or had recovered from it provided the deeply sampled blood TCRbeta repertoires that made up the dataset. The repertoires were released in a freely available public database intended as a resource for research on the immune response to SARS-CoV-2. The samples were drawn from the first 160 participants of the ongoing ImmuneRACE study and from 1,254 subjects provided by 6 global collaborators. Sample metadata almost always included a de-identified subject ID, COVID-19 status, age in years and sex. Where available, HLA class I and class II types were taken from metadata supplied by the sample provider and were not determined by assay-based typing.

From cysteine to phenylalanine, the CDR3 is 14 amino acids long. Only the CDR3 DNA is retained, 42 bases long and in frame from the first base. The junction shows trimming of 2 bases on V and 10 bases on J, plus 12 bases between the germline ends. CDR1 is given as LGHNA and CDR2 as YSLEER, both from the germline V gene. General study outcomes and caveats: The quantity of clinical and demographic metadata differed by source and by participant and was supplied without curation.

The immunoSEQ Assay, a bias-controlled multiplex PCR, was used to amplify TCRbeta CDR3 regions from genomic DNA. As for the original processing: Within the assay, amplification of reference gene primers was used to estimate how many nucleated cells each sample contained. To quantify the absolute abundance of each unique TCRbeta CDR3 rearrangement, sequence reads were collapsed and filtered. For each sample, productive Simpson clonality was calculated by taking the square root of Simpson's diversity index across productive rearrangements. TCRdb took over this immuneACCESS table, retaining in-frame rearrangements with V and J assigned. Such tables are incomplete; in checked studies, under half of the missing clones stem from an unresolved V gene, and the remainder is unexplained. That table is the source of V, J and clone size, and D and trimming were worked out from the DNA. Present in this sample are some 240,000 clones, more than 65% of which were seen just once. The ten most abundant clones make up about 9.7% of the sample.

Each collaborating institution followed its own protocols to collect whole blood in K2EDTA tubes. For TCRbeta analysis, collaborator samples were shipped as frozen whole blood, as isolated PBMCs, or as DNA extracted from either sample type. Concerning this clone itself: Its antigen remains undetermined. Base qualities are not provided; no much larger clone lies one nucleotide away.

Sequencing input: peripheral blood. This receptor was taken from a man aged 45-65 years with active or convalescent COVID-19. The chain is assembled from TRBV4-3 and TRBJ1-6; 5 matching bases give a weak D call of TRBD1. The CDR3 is CASSQPGTGSPLHF. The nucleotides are TGCGCCAGCAGCCAACCAGGGACTGGCTCACCCCTCCACTTT.